The clone carrying this TCR beta chain has a count of ten or more. Its antigen is not identified. Germline V CDR1 and CDR2: SGHRS, YFSETQ. J lost 7 bases, V lost 4 bases, and 11 bases had no gene match. This CDR3 is built from 15 residues. This record belongs to a study of read filtering for tumor transcriptome and immune sequencing. Overall study: IR-seq gave about 3.5 to 10.27 million TCR reads per sample; RNA-seq gave about 80 to 1273. Study-wide results and limits: Without single-read clonotypes, shared clonotype proportions correlated more between IR-seq and RNA-seq. Even smaller IR-seq throughput identified most shared clonotypes.

Bone marrow was sampled from every patient at the time of active disease. From about 0.4 ug of RNA, a library with molecular barcoded alpha/delta and beta/gamma adaptors was made. In TCRdb, the reads were re-called with MiXCR into one record per CDR3 protein. Of around 140,000 distinct CDR3 sequences detected, roughly 13% appear once; the ten largest clones hold 8.4%. The sample taken for sequencing was a population of CD138-negative cells sorted from bone marrow. The receptor's source is a donor at least 40 years old with multiple myeloma. V and J are TRBV5-1 and TRBJ2-1; TRBD1 matches at 7 bases. CDR3 DNA: TGCGCCAGCAGCGAAACAGGGGCCGGGGTAAATGAGCAGTTCTTC. Amino acids: CASSETGAGVNEQFF.